This T cell receptor beta chain originates from a study of control samples from healthy donors and cancer patients (dated by TCRdb to the early 2020s). Notes on this clone: Its antigen specificity is not known. No quality values exist for individual bases; no much larger clone is one base distant.

The library relied on the immunoSEQ multiplex PCR assay. This is the immuneACCESS table as TCRdb keeps it, with only in-frame sequences that have V and J called. A part of the clones is gone; compared with another copy, unresolved V genes explain less than half, and the rest is unexplained. The sample table shows some 79,000 clones, and roughly 93% are seen once. In total, the top ten clones hold over 0.95% of the sample. The CDR3 runs 12 amino acids, cysteine and phenylalanine included. Of the read, only the CDR3 DNA is kept; its 36 bases are in frame from base 1. Per the germline V gene, MGHDK is the CDR1 and SYGVNS is the CDR2. V trim: 7 bases; J trim: 7 bases; unmatched bases: 4.

The chain uses TRBV25-1 and TRBJ1-1, and TRBD1 aligns with 9 junction nucleotides. Sequenced: PBMCs. The receptor was derived from a woman aged 40-49 years with lung cancer. The CDR3 protein: CASNTGGVEAFF. The nucleotide sequence reads as follows: TGTGCCAGCAATACAGGGGGCGTTGAAGCTTTCTTT.